Below, one T cell receptor beta chain is given with its context. Some clones are missing from TCRdb's copy, which holds only in-frame ones; the method was immunoSEQ multiplex PCR. The data hold under 15,000 clones, with roughly 85% observed a single time. This CDR3 has 14 residues. The germline V gene has CDR1 SGHDT and CDR2 YYEEEE. V gave up 5 bases and J gave up 8 bases; unmatched junction bases: 11. The entry originates in a study of tumor-infiltrating lymphocytes in localized non-small cell lung cancer. V and J are TRBV5-6 and TRBJ1-2; 8 bases agree with TRBD1. This receptor was obtained from a human donor with non-small cell lung cancer. Input material: uninvolved lung tissue not adjacent to the tumor. The CDR3 region is CASRSGDRTLGYTF. CDR3 sequence (DNA): TGTGCCAGCAGGTCGGGGGACAGGACCCTGGGCTACACCTTC.